A selection of T cell receptor beta chains follows, all from one sample in a study of blood T cell repertoires in COVID-19. Measured with immunoSEQ multiplex PCR; TCRdb has only the in-frame clones, and not every one. The sample has tens of thousands of clones, less than 95% seen once. Sequencing input: peripheral blood. All receptors derive from a man aged 45-60 years with COVID-19, enrolled during active disease. Each CDR3 is given with its conserved first and last residue. The order of the fields is V gene, clone size, J gene, CDR3 protein. Not all rows give a size; the values are once, few, many and, for expanded clones, a class.

TRBV27	.	TRBJ1-5	CASSKAQYSNQPQHF
TRBV5-8	.	TRBJ1-5	CASSPWGQDSNQPQHF
TRBV19	.	TRBJ1-2	CASSILGTAYGYTF
TRBV2	.	TRBJ1-2	CASSEENRAVNYGYTF
TRBV7-8	.	TRBJ2-2	CASAQNGVVLGELFF
TRBV4-1	.	TRBJ1-1	CASSRTGVNTEAFF
TRBV23-1	.	TRBJ1-2	CASSCPGWTGPFYGYTF
TRBV5-1	few	TRBJ2-5	CASSSGQVGETQYF
TRBV5-1	.	TRBJ2-1	CASSLSSYNEQFF
TRBV5-1	.	TRBJ1-5	CASSLWSGGQPQHF
TRBV19	.	TRBJ1-2	CASSIAGGANYGYTF
TRBV5-6	.	TRBJ1-2	CASSLRQLGYGYTF
TRBV3-1/TRBV3-2	.	TRBJ1-4	CASSRSNEKLFF
TRBV4-3	.	TRBJ2-7	CASSQDRLAGAYEQYF